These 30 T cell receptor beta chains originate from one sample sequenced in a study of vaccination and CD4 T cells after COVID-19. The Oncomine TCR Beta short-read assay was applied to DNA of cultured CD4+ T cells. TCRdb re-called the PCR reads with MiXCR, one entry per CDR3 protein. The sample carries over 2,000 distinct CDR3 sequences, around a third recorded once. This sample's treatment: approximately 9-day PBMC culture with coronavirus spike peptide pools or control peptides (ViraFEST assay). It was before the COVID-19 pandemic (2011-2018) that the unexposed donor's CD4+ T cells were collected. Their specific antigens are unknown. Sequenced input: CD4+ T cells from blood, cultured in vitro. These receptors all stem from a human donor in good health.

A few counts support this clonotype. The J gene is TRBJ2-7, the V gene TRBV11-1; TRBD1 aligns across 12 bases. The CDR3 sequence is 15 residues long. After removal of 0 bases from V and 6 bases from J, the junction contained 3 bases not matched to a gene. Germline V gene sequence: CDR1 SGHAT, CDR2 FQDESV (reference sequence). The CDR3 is CASSLAGTGGLEQYF. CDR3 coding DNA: TGTGCCAGCAGCTTAGCCGGGACAGGGGGCCTCGAGCAGTACTTC.

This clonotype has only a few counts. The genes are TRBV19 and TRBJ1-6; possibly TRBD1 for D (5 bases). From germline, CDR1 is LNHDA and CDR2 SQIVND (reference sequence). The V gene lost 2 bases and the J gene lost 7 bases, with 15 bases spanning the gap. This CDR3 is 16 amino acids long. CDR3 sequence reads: CASSIRYRTKNSPLHF. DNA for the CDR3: TGTGCCAGTAGTATAAGGTATCGGACAAAGAATTCACCCCTCCACTTT. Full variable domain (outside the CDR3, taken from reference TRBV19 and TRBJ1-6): DGGITQSPKYLFRKEGQNVTLSCEQNLNHDAMYWYRQDPGQGLRLIYYSQIVNDFQKGDIAEGYSVSREKKESFPLTVTSAQKNPTAFYLCASSIRYRTKNSPLHFGNGTRLTVT.

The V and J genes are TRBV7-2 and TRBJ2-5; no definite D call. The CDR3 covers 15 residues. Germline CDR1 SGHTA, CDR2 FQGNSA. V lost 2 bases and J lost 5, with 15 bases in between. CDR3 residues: CASSLSQIGSETQYF. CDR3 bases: TGTGCCAGCAGCTTAAGTCAGATAGGTTCGGAGACCCAGTACTTC. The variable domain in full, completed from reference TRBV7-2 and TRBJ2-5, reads GAGVSQSPSNKVTEKGKDVELRCDPISGHTALYWYRQSLGQGLEFLIYFQGNSAPDKSGLPSDRFSAERTGGSVSTLTIQRTQQEDSAVYLCASSLSQIGSETQYFGPGTRLLVL.

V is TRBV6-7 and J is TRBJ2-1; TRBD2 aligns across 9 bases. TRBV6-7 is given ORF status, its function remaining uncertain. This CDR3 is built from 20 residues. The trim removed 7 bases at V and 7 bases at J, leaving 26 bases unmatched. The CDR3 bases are TGTGCCAGCACCATAAGGGCACTCCGGACTAGCGCCCATTTGTGGAATGAGCAGTTCTTC. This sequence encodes CASTIRALRTSAHLWNEQFF.

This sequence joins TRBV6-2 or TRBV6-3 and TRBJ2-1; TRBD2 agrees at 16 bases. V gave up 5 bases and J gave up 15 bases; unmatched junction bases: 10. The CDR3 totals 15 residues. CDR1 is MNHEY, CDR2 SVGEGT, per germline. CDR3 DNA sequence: TGTGCCAGCAGTCCGGGACTAGCGGGAGGGGTGGATGCGTTCTTC. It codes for CASSPGLAGGVDAFF.

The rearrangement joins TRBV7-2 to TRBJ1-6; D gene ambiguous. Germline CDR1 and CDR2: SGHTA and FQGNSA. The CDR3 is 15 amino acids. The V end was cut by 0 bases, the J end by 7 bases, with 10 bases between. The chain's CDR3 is CASSLALGPNSPLHF. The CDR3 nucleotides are TGTGCCAGCAGCTTAGCGCTGGGCCCCAATTCACCCCTCCACTTT.

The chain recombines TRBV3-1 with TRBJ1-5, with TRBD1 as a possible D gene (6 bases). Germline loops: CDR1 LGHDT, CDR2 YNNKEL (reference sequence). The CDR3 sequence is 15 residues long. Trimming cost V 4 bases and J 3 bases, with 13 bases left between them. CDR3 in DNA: TGTGCCAGCAGCCCCAGAGGGGACACCAATCAGCCCCAGCATTTT. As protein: CASSPRGDTNQPQHF. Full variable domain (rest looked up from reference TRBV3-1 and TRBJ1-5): DTAVSQTPKYLVTQMGNDKSIKCEQNLGHDTMYWYKQDSKKFLKIMFSYNNKELIINETVPNRFSPKSPDKAHLNLHINSLELGDSAVYFCASSPRGDTNQPQHFGDGTRLSIL.

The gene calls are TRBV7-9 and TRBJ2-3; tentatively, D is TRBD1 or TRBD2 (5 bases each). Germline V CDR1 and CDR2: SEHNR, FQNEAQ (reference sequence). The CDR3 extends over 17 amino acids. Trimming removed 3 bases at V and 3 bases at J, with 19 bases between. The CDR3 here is CASSFLSGRGATDTQYF. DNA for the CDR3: TGTGCCAGCAGCTTCCTGAGCGGTCGAGGGGCTACAGATACGCAGTATTTT. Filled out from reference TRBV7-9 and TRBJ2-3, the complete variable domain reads DTGVSQNPRHKITKRGQNVTFRCDPISEHNRLYWYRQTLGQGPEFLTYFQNEAQLEKSRLLSDRFSAERPKGSFSTLEIQRTEQGDSAMYLCASSFLSGRGATDTQYFGPGTRLTVL.

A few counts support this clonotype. The CDR3 nucleotides read TGTGCCAGCAGTTCGCCGACCTATACCTACGAGCAGTACTTC. Amino acids: CASSSPTYTYEQYF. The chain uses TRBV28 and TRBJ2-7; D is undetermined. The CDR3 runs to 14 residues. Germline CDR1 reads MDHEN; CDR2 reads SYDVKM. V lost 4 bases and J lost 2, with 12 bases in between.

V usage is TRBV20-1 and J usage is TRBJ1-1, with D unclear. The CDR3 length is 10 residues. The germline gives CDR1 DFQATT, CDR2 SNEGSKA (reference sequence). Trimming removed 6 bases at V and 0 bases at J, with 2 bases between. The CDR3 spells CSAVNTEAFF. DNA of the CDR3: TGCAGTGCGGTGAACACTGAAGCTTTCTTT.

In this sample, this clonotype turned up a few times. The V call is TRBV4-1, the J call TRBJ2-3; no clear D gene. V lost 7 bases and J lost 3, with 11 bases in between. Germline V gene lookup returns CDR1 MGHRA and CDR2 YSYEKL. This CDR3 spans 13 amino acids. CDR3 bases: TGCGCCAGCACCACCGTAGGAACAGATACGCAGTATTTT. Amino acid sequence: CASTTVGTDTQYF.

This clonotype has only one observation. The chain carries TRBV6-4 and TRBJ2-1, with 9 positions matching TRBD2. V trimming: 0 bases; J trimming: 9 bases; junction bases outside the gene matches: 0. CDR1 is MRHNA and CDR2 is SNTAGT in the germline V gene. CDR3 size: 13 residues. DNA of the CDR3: TGTGCCAGCAGTGACTCTAGCGGGGGTGAGCAGTTCTTC. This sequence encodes CASSDSSGGEQFF.

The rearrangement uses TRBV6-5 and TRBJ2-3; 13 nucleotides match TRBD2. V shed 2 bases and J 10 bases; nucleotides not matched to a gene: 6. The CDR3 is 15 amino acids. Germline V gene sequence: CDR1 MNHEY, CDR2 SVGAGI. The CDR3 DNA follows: TGTGCCAGCAGTTACGGACTAGCGGGAGCTTGGGCGCAGTATTTT. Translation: CASSYGLAGAWAQYF.

The CDR3 DNA reads TGTGCCAGCACCCTAAGCAACAGTTTTGGTACTGAAGCTTTCTTT. Translated: CASTLSNSFGTEAFF. The V and J genes are TRBV7-9 and TRBJ1-1, with D hard to call. V dropped 7 bases and J dropped 5 bases, with 20 bases sitting between them. This CDR3 has 15 residues. Germline V gene sequence: CDR1 SEHNR, CDR2 FQNEAQ (reference sequence).

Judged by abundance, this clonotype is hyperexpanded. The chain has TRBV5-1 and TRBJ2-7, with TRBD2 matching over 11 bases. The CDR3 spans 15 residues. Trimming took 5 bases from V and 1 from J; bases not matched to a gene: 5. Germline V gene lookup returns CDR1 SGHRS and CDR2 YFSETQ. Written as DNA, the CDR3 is TGCGCCAGCAGATCCCTAGCGGGGGGATCCTACGAGCAGTACTTC. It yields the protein CASRSLAGGSYEQYF.

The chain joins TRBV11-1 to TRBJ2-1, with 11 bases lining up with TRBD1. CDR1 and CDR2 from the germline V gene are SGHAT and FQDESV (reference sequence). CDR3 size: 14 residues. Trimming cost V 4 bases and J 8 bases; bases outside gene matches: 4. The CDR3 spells CASSSRDRGDEQFF. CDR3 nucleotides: TGTGCCAGCAGCTCCCGGGACAGGGGGGATGAGCAGTTCTTC.

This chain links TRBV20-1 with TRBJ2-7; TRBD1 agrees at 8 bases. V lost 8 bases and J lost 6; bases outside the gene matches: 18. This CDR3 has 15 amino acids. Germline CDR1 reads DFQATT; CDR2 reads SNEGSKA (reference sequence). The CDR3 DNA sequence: TGCAGTACCCCAGATAGGGCCAGGGGGCTTGGCGAGCAGTACTTC. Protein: CSTPDRARGLGEQYF.

The DNA of the CDR3 is TGCAGTGCTAAGACATCACTGGACTCCTACAATGAGCAGTTCTTC. This sequence encodes CSAKTSLDSYNEQFF. The V gene is TRBV20-1, the J gene TRBJ2-1; D unresolved. CDR3 length: 15 amino acids. Germline CDR1 is DFQATT and CDR2 is SNEGSKA (reference sequence). The ends were cut back, 4 bases at V and 0 bases at J, with 13 bases in the middle.

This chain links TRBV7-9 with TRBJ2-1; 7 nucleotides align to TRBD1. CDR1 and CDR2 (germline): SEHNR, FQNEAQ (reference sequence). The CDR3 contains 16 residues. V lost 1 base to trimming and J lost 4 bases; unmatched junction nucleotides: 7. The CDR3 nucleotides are TGTGCCAGCAGCTTAGGACAGGGCATCAAATACAATGAGCAGTTCTTC. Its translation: CASSLGQGIKYNEQFF.

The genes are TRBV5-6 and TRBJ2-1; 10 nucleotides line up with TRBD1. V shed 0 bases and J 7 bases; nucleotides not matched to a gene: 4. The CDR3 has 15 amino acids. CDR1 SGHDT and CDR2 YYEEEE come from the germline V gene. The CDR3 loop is CASSLVGQGWNEQFF. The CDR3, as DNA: TGTGCCAGCAGCTTGGTGGGACAGGGGTGGAATGAGCAGTTCTTC.

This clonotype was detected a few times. The CDR3 DNA follows: TGTGCCAGCAGCTTAGGGGCTAGCGGTGGGATGGGAACAGATACGCAGTATTTT. This sequence encodes CASSLGASGGMGTDTQYF. The chain carries TRBV7-9 and TRBJ2-3; 7 positions match TRBD2. This CDR3 is built from 18 residues. V lost 1 base and J lost 3; bases outside the gene matches: 13. CDR1 SEHNR and CDR2 FQNEAQ come from the germline V gene (reference sequence).

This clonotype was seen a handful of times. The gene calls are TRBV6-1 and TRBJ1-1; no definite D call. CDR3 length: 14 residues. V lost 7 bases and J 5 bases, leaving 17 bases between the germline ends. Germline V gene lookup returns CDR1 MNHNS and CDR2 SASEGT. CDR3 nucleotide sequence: TGTGCCAGCATTAGCTCCCCAATAGGGACTGAAGCTTTCTTT. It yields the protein CASISSPIGTEAFF.

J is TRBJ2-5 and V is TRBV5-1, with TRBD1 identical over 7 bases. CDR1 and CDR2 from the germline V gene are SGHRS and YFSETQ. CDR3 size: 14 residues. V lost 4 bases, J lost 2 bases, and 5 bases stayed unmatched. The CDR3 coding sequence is TGCGCCAGCAGCACCGGGACAGCACAAGAGACCCAGTACTTC. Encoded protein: CASSTGTAQETQYF.

This chain's CDR3 is CASSRTLSQPQHF. CDR3 coding DNA: TGTGCCAGCAGCCGCACCCTATCTCAGCCCCAGCATTTT. This chain uses TRBV7-2 with TRBJ1-5; no definite D call. This CDR3 is built from 13 residues. With 5 bases removed from V and 6 bases from J, the gap between germline ends came to 11 bases. CDR1 and CDR2 (germline): SGHTA, FQGNSA.

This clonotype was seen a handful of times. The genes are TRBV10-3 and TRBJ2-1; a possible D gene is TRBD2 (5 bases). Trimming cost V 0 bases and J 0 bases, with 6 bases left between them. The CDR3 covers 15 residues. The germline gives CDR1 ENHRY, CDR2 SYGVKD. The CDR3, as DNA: TGTGCCATCAGTGAGTCCGACTACTCCTACAATGAGCAGTTCTTC. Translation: CAISESDYSYNEQFF.

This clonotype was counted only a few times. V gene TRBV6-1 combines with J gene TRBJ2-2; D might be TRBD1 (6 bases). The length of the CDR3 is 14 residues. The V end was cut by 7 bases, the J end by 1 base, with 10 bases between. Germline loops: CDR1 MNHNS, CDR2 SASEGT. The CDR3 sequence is CASIRTVNTGELFF. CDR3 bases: TGTGCCAGCATCAGGACAGTGAACACCGGGGAGCTGTTTTTT.

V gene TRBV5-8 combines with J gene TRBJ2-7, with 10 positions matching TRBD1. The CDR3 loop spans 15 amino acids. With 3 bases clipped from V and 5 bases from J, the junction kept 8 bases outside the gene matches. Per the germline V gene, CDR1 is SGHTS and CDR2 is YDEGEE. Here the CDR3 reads CASSYRQGAYNEQYF. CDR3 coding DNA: TGTGCCAGCAGCTACAGACAGGGGGCCTACAACGAGCAGTACTTC. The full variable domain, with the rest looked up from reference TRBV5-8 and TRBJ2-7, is EAGVTQSPTHLIKTRGQQATLRCSPISGHTSVYWYQQALGLGLQFLLWYDEGEERNRGNFPPRFSGRQFPNYSSELNVNALELEDSALYLCASSYRQGAYNEQYFGPGTRLTVT.

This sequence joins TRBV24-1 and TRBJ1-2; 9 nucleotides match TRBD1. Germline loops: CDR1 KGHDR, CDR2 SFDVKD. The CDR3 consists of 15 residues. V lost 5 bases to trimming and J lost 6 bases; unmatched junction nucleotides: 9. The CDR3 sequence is CATSAPGQGENGYTF. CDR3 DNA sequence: TGTGCCACCAGTGCCCCGGGACAGGGTGAGAATGGCTACACCTTC.

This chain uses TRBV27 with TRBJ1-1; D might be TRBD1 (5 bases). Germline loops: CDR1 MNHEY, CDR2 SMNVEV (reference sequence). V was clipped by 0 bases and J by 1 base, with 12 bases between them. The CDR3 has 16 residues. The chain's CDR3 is CASSLSLGAGNTEAFF. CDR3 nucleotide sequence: TGTGCCAGCAGTTTATCGCTTGGGGCGGGGAACACTGAAGCTTTCTTT.

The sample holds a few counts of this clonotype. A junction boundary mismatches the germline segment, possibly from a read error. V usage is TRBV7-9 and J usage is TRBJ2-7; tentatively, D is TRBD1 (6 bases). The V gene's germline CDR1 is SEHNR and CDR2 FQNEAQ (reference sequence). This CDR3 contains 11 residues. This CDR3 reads CASSLWGQGHF. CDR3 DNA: TGTGCCAGCAGCTTATGGGGGCAGGGGCACTTC. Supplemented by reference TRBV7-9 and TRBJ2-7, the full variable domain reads DTGVSQNPRHKITKRGQNVTFRCDPISEHNRLYWYRQTLGQGPEFLTYFQNEAQLEKSRLLSDRFSAERPKGSFSTLEIQRTEQGDSAMYLCASSLWGQGHFGPGTRLTVT.